Listed here are 29 T cell receptor beta chains from one sample, sequenced in a study of T cell responses to AZD1222 COVID-19 vaccine. Sequenced by immunoSEQ multiplex PCR; TCRdb stores in-frame clones only, minus some. The repertoire consists of approximately 30,000 clones, with about 86% occurring once and the leading ten covering approximately 6.2%. Sequenced here: peripheral blood, sampled on day 0 of AZD1222 vaccination. The origin of the receptors is an adult in good health.

This sequence joins TRBV7-2 and TRBJ2-7; D is unresolved. CDR1 is SGHTA, CDR2 FQGNSA, per germline. Trimming removed 5 bases at V and 3 bases at J, with 11 bases between. This CDR3 has 13 amino acids. The CDR3 here is CASSPVSFYEQYF. CDR3 DNA sequence: TGTGCCAGCAGCCCGGTCTCTTTCTACGAGCAGTACTTC.

The V gene is TRBV4-1, the J gene TRBJ2-1; either TRBD1 or TRBD2 may supply D (5 bases each). The ends were cut back, 3 bases at V and 8 bases at J, with 20 bases in the middle. Germline CDR1 reads MGHRA; CDR2 reads YSYEKL. There are 16 residues in the CDR3. The CDR3 DNA reads TGCGCCAGCAGCCAGGCCCGGGACCCTAGCAGCTATGAGCAGTTCTTC. Translation gives CASSQARDPSSYEQFF.

V is TRBV4-2 and J is TRBJ1-2, with unresolved D. The CDR3 runs 15 residues. Deletions cut 0 bases from V and 1 base from J, with 9 bases between. The V gene's germline CDR1 is LGHNA and CDR2 YNFKEQ. This CDR3 reads CASSQEKSVNYGYTF. In DNA form, the CDR3 reads TGTGCCAGCAGCCAAGAGAAGTCTGTTAACTATGGCTACACCTTC.

The J gene is TRBJ1-1, the V gene TRBV7-3; 7 positions match TRBD1. The CDR3 covers 15 residues. With V trimmed by 3 bases and J by 5 bases, 9 bases remained unmatched. The germline gives CDR1 SGHTA, CDR2 FQGTGA. CDR3 DNA sequence: TGTGCCAGCAGCTTGGCCGGGAGGGGGCCTACTGAAGCTTTCTTT. The encoded protein is CASSLAGRGPTEAFF.

The chain combines TRBV18 with TRBJ2-3; D gene ambiguous. The CDR3 totals 15 residues. The germline V and J ends were trimmed by 1 base and 0 bases, with 8 bases remaining between them. Germline assignment: CDR1 KGHSH and CDR2 LQKENI. The CDR3 DNA sequence: TGTGCCAGCTCACCACTTCCGGCTAGCACAGATACGCAGTATTTT. Its protein is CASSPLPASTDTQYF.

V usage is TRBV11-2 and J usage is TRBJ1-2; a possible D gene is TRBD1 (5 bases). The CDR3 contains 16 residues. Trimming shortened V by 5 bases and J by 2 bases, and 18 bases separated the two germline ends. Germline CDR1 SGHAT, CDR2 FQNNGV. The DNA of the CDR3 is TGTGCCAGCAGCCCCCAGGGAGGGACCTTAAACTATGGCTACACCTTC. It yields the protein CASSPQGGTLNYGYTF. The whole variable domain, filled in from reference TRBV11-2 and TRBJ1-2, reads EAGVAQSPRYKIIEKRQSVAFWCNPISGHATLYWYQQILGQGPKLLIQFQNNGVVDDSQLPKDRFSAERLKGVDSTLKIQPAKLEDSAVYLCASSPQGGTLNYGYTFGSGTRLTVV.

J is TRBJ2-2 and V is TRBV7-6, with a weak D call TRBD1 (6 bases). Trimming took off 3 bases at V and 2 bases at J, with 13 bases between the two ends. Germline CDR1 is SGHVS and CDR2 is FNYEAQ. This CDR3 region has 16 residues. CDR3 nucleotides: TGTGCCAGCAGCTTTTTTGGGGGCGGTAACACCGGGGAGCTGTTTTTT. It is translated as CASSFFGGGNTGELFF. The full variable domain, completed using reference TRBV7-6 and TRBJ2-2, is GAGVSQSPRYKVTKRGQDVALRCDPISGHVSLYWYRQALGQGPEFLTYFNYEAQQDKSGLPNDRFSAERPEGSISTLTIQRTEQRDSAMYRCASSFFGGGNTGELFFGEGSRLTVL.

The rearrangement uses TRBV5-1 and TRBJ2-5, with 9 bases identical to TRBD2. The germline CDR1 and CDR2 sequences are SGHRS and YFSETQ. The CDR3 runs to 16 residues. V trimming: 2 bases; J trimming: 0 bases; junction bases outside the gene matches: 5. The CDR3: CASSLAGGSNQETQYF. DNA of the CDR3: TGCGCCAGCAGCTTAGCGGGGGGATCAAACCAAGAGACCCAGTACTTC.

This clone was picked up one time. The rearrangement joins TRBV7-2 to TRBJ1-1, with D hard to call. The CDR3 is 13 amino acids. In germline, CDR1 is SGHTA, CDR2 FQGNSA. The germline V and J ends were trimmed by 5 bases and 8 bases, with 15 bases remaining between them. The CDR3 DNA reads TGTGCCAGCAGCCTTCGGACTCATGTGGAAGCTTTCTTT. It yields the protein CASSLRTHVEAFF.

V usage is TRBV20-1 and J usage is TRBJ2-3, with D possibly TRBD2 on 5 matching bases. This CDR3 comprises 13 residues. The germline V and J ends were trimmed by 3 bases and 5 bases, with 12 bases remaining between them. The germline CDR1 and CDR2 sequences are DFQATT and SNEGSKA (reference sequence). The CDR3 loop reads CSASGLAGDTQYF. CDR3 bases: TGCAGTGCTAGTGGGCTAGCAGGAGATACGCAGTATTTT.

The chain joins TRBV5-4 to TRBJ1-2; TRBD1 might be the D (5 bases). With 0 bases removed from V and 1 base from J, the gap between germline ends came to 16 bases. Germline V CDR1 and CDR2: SGHNT, YYREEE (reference sequence). The CDR3 has 17 amino acids. The CDR3 sequence: CASSLGGNRGLNYGYTF. In DNA form, the CDR3 reads TGTGCCAGCAGCTTGGGGGGGAATAGGGGCCTTAACTATGGCTACACCTTC.

The rearrangement joins TRBV7-3 to TRBJ2-1; tentatively, D is TRBD1 (5 bases). V lost 5 bases to trimming and J lost 4 bases, with 18 bases between them. Germline V gene sequence: CDR1 SGHTA, CDR2 FQGTGA. The CDR3 contains 16 residues. CDR3 bases: TGTGCCAGCAGCCCTCGAACAGGCGAATTTTACAATGAGCAGTTCTTC. It codes for CASSPRTGEFYNEQFF. Full variable domain (outside the CDR3, taken from reference TRBV7-3 and TRBJ2-1): GAGVSQTPSNKVTEKGKYVELRCDPISGHTALYWYRQSLGQGPEFLIYFQGTGAADDSGLPNDRFFAVRPEGSVSTLKIQRTERGDSAVYLCASSPRTGEFYNEQFFGPGTRLTVL.

The V and J genes are TRBV5-1 and TRBJ1-1, with D possibly matching TRBD1 (6 bases). The CDR3 totals 14 residues. The ends were cut back, 0 bases at V and 5 bases at J, with 11 bases in the middle. CDR1 is SGHRS, CDR2 YFSETQ, per germline. The chain's CDR3 is CASSLGQVETEAFF. DNA of the CDR3: TGCGCCAGCAGCTTGGGACAGGTGGAAACTGAAGCTTTCTTT. Full variable domain (remainder filled in from reference TRBV5-1 and TRBJ1-1): KAGVTQTPRYLIKTRGQQVTLSCSPISGHRSVSWYQQTPGQGLQFLFEYFSETQRNKGNFPGRFSGRQFSNSRSEMNVSTLELGDSALYLCASSLGQVETEAFFGQGTRLTVV.

The genes are TRBV28 and TRBJ1-1; weak D call: TRBD1 (6 bases). The CDR3 has 14 amino acids. CDR1 is MDHEN, CDR2 SYDVKM, per germline. V lost 5 bases and J lost 0, with 10 bases in between. CDR3 sequence: CASSHGTMNTEAFF. Here the CDR3 DNA reads TGTGCCAGCAGTCACGGGACAATGAACACTGAAGCTTTCTTT.

The V and J genes are TRBV19 and TRBJ1-5, with a possible D match to TRBD1 (5 bases). CDR1 and CDR2 from the germline V gene are LNHDA and SQIVND (reference sequence). This CDR3 contains 12 residues. V lost 5 bases to trimming and J lost 10 bases, with 12 bases between them. Here the CDR3 reads CASSVGTSPQHF. The CDR3 bases are TGTGCCAGTAGTGTGGGGACTTCCCCCCAGCATTTT.

This chain links TRBV19 with TRBJ2-7; the match to TRBD1 covers 8 bases. V shed 9 bases, J shed 5 bases, and the junction held 9 bases outside the gene matches. Germline CDR1 reads LNHDA; CDR2 reads SQIVND (reference sequence). The CDR3 is 13 residues long. The CDR3 DNA reads TGTGCCAGATGGACAGGGAGTTCCAACGAGCAGTACTTC. Amino acid sequence: CARWTGSSNEQYF.

J is TRBJ1-2 and V is TRBV5-6; TRBD1 agrees at 9 bases. The CDR3 has 15 residues. Unmatched junction bases numbered 7, after V lost 3 bases and J lost 4 bases. The germline CDR1 and CDR2 sequences are SGHDT and YYEEEE. The chain's CDR3 is CASSSRQGGIYGYTF. Written as DNA, the CDR3 is TGTGCCAGCAGCTCCCGACAGGGGGGCATCTATGGCTACACCTTC.

The chain joins TRBV7-8 to TRBJ1-6, with D possibly being TRBD1 (6 bases). This CDR3 spans 14 amino acids. With 4 bases removed from V and 6 bases from J, the gap between germline ends came to 10 bases. Germline V CDR1 and CDR2: SGHVS, FQNEAQ. For the CDR3, the DNA is TGTGCCAGCAGCTCCGGGACATCTAATTCACCCCTCCACTTT. It yields the protein CASSSGTSNSPLHF.

The genes are TRBV7-9 and TRBJ1-1; D is uncertain. CDR1 and CDR2 from the germline V gene are SEHNR and FQNEAQ (reference sequence). The CDR3 totals 14 residues. The germline V and J ends were trimmed by 1 base and 3 bases, with 9 bases remaining between them. The CDR3 protein is CASSLVAVDTEAFF. CDR3 in DNA: TGTGCCAGCAGCTTAGTTGCGGTAGACACTGAAGCTTTCTTT.

V is TRBV6-5 and J is TRBJ2-7; D gene ambiguous. The CDR3 is 12 residues long. The germline V gene has CDR1 MNHEY and CDR2 SVGAGI. V lost 8 bases, J lost 6 bases, and 14 bases lay in between. The CDR3 loop is CASGIGSFEQYF. The DNA for the CDR3 is TGTGCCAGCGGAATAGGTAGTTTCGAGCAGTACTTC.

Remarks on this clone: In the same sample, other DNA sequences code for this CDR3. This chain links TRBV28 with TRBJ1-6; perhaps TRBD1 as D (5 bases). The germline CDR1 and CDR2 sequences are MDHEN and SYDVKM. V was trimmed by 2 bases and J by 4 bases, leaving 6 bases between them. The CDR3 length is 14 residues. The chain's CDR3 is CASSLDRYNSPLHF. Written as DNA, the CDR3 is TGTGCCAGCAGTTTAGACAGATATAATTCACCCCTCCACTTT.

The chain has TRBV27 and TRBJ1-5; D is unclear. Between the trimmed V and J ends, which lost 3 bases and 0 bases, there was a span of 9 bases. The CDR3 is made up of 15 amino acids. The germline CDR1 and CDR2 sequences are MNHEY and SMNVEV (reference sequence). This CDR3 is CASSLRAYSNQPQHF. CDR3 nucleotide sequence: TGTGCCAGCAGTTTGAGGGCTTATAGCAATCAGCCCCAGCATTTT.

The chain joins TRBV9 to TRBJ1-6; the D gene is possibly TRBD1 (5 bases). The CDR3 covers 13 residues. Looked up from germline, CDR1 is SGDLS and CDR2 is YYNGEE. Trimming shortened V by 0 bases and J by 14 bases, and 12 bases separated the two germline ends. CDR3 region: CASSVAQGWTLHF. The CDR3 nucleotides are TGTGCCAGCAGCGTAGCTCAGGGCTGGACCCTCCACTTT.

This clone occurred once. The chain couples TRBV11-2 to TRBJ1-2; D uncertain. Germline lookup yields CDR1 SGHAT and CDR2 FQNNGV. The CDR3 sequence is 15 residues long. Trimming removed 2 bases from V and 2 bases from J, with 12 bases in between. The CDR3 DNA is TGTGCCAGCAGCTTATACCCGGGCTGGAACTATGGCTACACCTTC. Encoded protein: CASSLYPGWNYGYTF.

The rearrangement uses TRBV7-9 and TRBJ1-2; TRBD1 agrees at 12 bases. Germline V lookup: CDR1 SEHNR, CDR2 FQNEAQ (reference sequence). V shed 0 bases and J 6 bases; nucleotides not matched to a gene: 5. The CDR3 totals 16 residues. The CDR3 sequence is CASSLAGQGAYNGYTF. The CDR3 region has the DNA TGTGCCAGCAGCTTAGCGGGACAGGGGGCTTACAATGGCTACACCTTC. The full variable domain, completed using reference TRBV7-9 and TRBJ1-2, is DTGVSQNPRHKITKRGQNVTFRCDPISEHNRLYWYRQTLGQGPEFLTYFQNEAQLEKSRLLSDRFSAERPKGSFSTLEIQRTEQGDSAMYLCASSLAGQGAYNGYTFGSGTRLTVV.

This chain links TRBV6-2 or TRBV6-3 with TRBJ1-1; D remains ambiguous. The CDR3 is 11 amino acids. CDR1 and CDR2 from the germline V gene are MNHEY and SVGEGT. V was cut by 1 base and J by 5 bases, with 2 bases left in between. The CDR3 DNA follows: TGTGCCAGCAGTTACTGGACTGAAGCTTTCTTT. It encodes CASSYWTEAFF.

The chain has TRBV7-3 and TRBJ1-6; 9 bases match TRBD1. V lost 5 bases and J lost 6; bases outside the gene matches: 5. The V gene's germline CDR1 is SGHTA and CDR2 FQGTGA. The CDR3 is 15 residues long. The CDR3, as DNA: TGTGCCAGCAGCGAACAGGGGGCGCCTAATTCACCCCTCCACTTT. Translating gives CASSEQGAPNSPLHF.

The chain uses TRBV28 and TRBJ1-1, with D tentatively TRBD1 (6 bases). Deletions cut 2 bases from V and 2 bases from J, with 12 bases between. Per the germline V gene, CDR1 is MDHEN and CDR2 is SYDVKM. CDR3 length: 15 amino acids. The CDR3 region has the DNA TGTGCCAGCAGTTTAGGGGGGGCGGATAACACTGAAGCTTTCTTT. This translates into CASSLGGADNTEAFF. Supplemented by reference TRBV28 and TRBJ1-1, the full variable domain reads DVKVTQSSRYLVKRTGEKVFLECVQDMDHENMFWYRQDPGLGLRLIYFSYDVKMKEKGDIPEGYSVSREKKERFSLILESASTNQTSMYLCASSLGGADNTEAFFGQGTRLTVV.

This clone was recorded only once. V gene TRBV28 combines with J gene TRBJ2-7, with D possibly matching TRBD1 (8 bases). The germline gives CDR1 MDHEN, CDR2 SYDVKM. Trimming pared 6 bases from V and 4 bases from J, leaving 16 bases between. CDR3 length equals 14 residues. As DNA, the CDR3 is TGTGCCAGCAGCCGAACAGGGGGAGGGTACGAGCAGTACTTC. Encoded protein: CASSRTGGGYEQYF.